The rows below give T cell receptor beta chains drawn from one sample of a study of T-cell memory formation after mild COVID-19. TCRdb re-called the 5' RACE reads with MiXCR, one entry per CDR3 protein. The sample records about 45,000 distinct CDR3 sequences, 7.3% being singletons. Sequencing used PBMCs or a T cell subset sorted from them (not recorded which). The receptors originated from a young man who had mild COVID-19 (a few samples of this study predate the infection). Cell type and time point are not known. Both conserved end residues are part of each CDR3. The order of the fields is D gene, V gene, clone size, J gene, CDR3 DNA, CDR3 protein. The D gene is left open where the match is weak. Expanded clones are given a class, and other clones once, few, many or no size at all.

D gene: .
V gene: TRBV4-3
clone size: many
J gene: TRBJ2-5
CDR3 DNA: TGCGCCAGCAGCCAAGCGACAGAAGAGACCCAGTACTTC
CDR3 protein: CASSQATEETQYF

D gene: .
V gene: TRBV4-3
clone size: .
J gene: TRBJ1-4
CDR3 DNA: TGCGCCAGCAGCCAAGACCTCGGGGCTCTCGGTGAAAAACTGTTTTTT
CDR3 protein: CASSQDLGALGEKLFF

D gene: TRBD2
V gene: TRBV20-1
clone size: .
J gene: TRBJ2-5
CDR3 DNA: TGCAGTGCTAGAAAGACGGGACTAGTACAAGAGACCCAGTACTTC
CDR3 protein: CSARKTGLVQETQYF

D gene: .
V gene: TRBV7-2
clone size: many
J gene: TRBJ2-3
CDR3 DNA: TGTGCCAGCAGCTTAGGAGGATTACGCACAGATACGCAGTATTTT
CDR3 protein: CASSLGGLRTDTQYF

D gene: TRBD1
V gene: TRBV24-1
clone size: .
J gene: TRBJ2-2
CDR3 DNA: TGTGCCACCAGTGATTTCGGGACAGCGAACACCGGGGAGCTGTTTTTT
CDR3 protein: CATSDFGTANTGELFF

D gene: TRBD2
V gene: TRBV6-5
clone size: few
J gene: TRBJ2-5
CDR3 DNA: TGTGCCAGCACCGAGACTAGCGGAGAGACCCAGTACTTC
CDR3 protein: CASTETSGETQYF

D gene: .
V gene: TRBV7-2
clone size: .
J gene: TRBJ1-6
CDR3 DNA: TGTGCCAGCAGCTTCCAGGGTCCCTATAATTCACCCCTCCACTTT
CDR3 protein: CASSFQGPYNSPLHF

D gene: TRBD1
V gene: TRBV6-6
clone size: .
J gene: TRBJ2-7
CDR3 DNA: TGTGCCAGCAGTTACGGTGAGGGGGCAGGCGAGCAGTACTTC
CDR3 protein: CASSYGEGAGEQYF

D gene: TRBD2
V gene: TRBV7-3
clone size: few
J gene: TRBJ2-3
CDR3 DNA: TGTGCCAGCAGCTTATCGCTAGCGGGGCGAGATACGCAGTATTTT
CDR3 protein: CASSLSLAGRDTQYF

D gene: .
V gene: TRBV7-9
clone size: many
J gene: TRBJ1-2
CDR3 DNA: TGTGCCAGCAGCTTAGCGGACAGAAACTACACCTTC
CDR3 protein: CASSLADRNYTF

D gene: TRBD2
V gene: TRBV7-7
clone size: few
J gene: TRBJ2-7
CDR3 DNA: TGTGCCAGCAGCTTAGCGCTGGCTAGCGGGGAGCAGTACTTC
CDR3 protein: CASSLALASGEQYF

D gene: TRBD2
V gene: TRBV24-1
clone size: many
J gene: TRBJ2-3
CDR3 DNA: TGTGCCACCAGTGATTTGCGGGATTTGGGAGGGACAGATACGCAGTATTTT
CDR3 protein: CATSDLRDLGGTDTQYF

D gene: .
V gene: TRBV9
clone size: medium-sized
J gene: TRBJ2-6
CDR3 DNA: TGTGCCAGCAGCGTAGTCCCGGGGTACTCTGGGGCCAACGTCCTGACTTTC
CDR3 protein: CASSVVPGYSGANVLTF

D gene: TRBD2
V gene: TRBV20-1
clone size: many
J gene: TRBJ2-3
CDR3 DNA: TGCAGTGCTAGCGGGGGGAAAGATACGCAGTATTTT
CDR3 protein: CSASGGKDTQYF

D gene: TRBD1
V gene: TRBV7-2
clone size: many
J gene: TRBJ1-2
CDR3 DNA: TGTGCCAGCAGCTCAACACAGGGGGCGGATGGCTACACCTTC
CDR3 protein: CASSSTQGADGYTF

D gene: .
V gene: TRBV7-9
clone size: .
J gene: TRBJ2-2
CDR3 DNA: TGTGCCAGCAGCGACGGACCGAGCCCCGGGGAGCTGTTTTTT
CDR3 protein: CASSDGPSPGELFF

D gene: TRBD1
V gene: TRBV20-1
clone size: .
J gene: TRBJ1-1
CDR3 DNA: TGCAGTGCCCGGGACAGGGGCCTTGAAGCTTTCTTT
CDR3 protein: CSARDRGLEAFF

D gene: .
V gene: TRBV15
clone size: .
J gene: TRBJ2-2
CDR3 DNA: TGTGCCACCAGCAGTAGATCAGGGGCGGGTACCGGGGAGCTGTTTTTT
CDR3 protein: CATSSRSGAGTGELFF

D gene: .
V gene: TRBV5-6
clone size: .
J gene: TRBJ1-3
CDR3 DNA: TGTGCCAGCAGCTTGATGGCTCCCAGCGGAAACACCATATATTTT
CDR3 protein: CASSLMAPSGNTIYF

D gene: TRBD1
V gene: TRBV12-3/TRBV12-4
clone size: medium-sized
J gene: TRBJ1-1
CDR3 DNA: TGTGCCAGCAGTTTACCAGGGGGGACTGAAGCTTTCTTT
CDR3 protein: CASSLPGGTEAFF

D gene: .
V gene: TRBV6-2/TRBV6-3
clone size: .
J gene: TRBJ2-3
CDR3 DNA: TGTGCCAGCAGTTACTCGGTCCGGCAACATAGCACAGATACGCAGTATTTT
CDR3 protein: CASSYSVRQHSTDTQYF

D gene: .
V gene: TRBV12-3/TRBV12-4
clone size: .
J gene: TRBJ2-1
CDR3 DNA: TGTGCCAGCAGTTGGACCCAAGGGGAGCAGTTCTTC
CDR3 protein: CASSWTQGEQFF

D gene: TRBD2
V gene: TRBV7-8
clone size: many
J gene: TRBJ2-3
CDR3 DNA: TGTGCCAGCAGCGGACGGGGACTAGCGAGCACAGATACGCAGTATTTT
CDR3 protein: CASSGRGLASTDTQYF

D gene: .
V gene: TRBV6-6
clone size: .
J gene: TRBJ1-2
CDR3 DNA: TGTGCCAGCAGTTACGATCCGACCCTCTATGGCTACACCTTC
CDR3 protein: CASSYDPTLYGYTF

D gene: TRBD2
V gene: TRBV5-1
clone size: many
J gene: TRBJ2-1
CDR3 DNA: TGCGCCAGCAGCCCGGGAGGTCTCGGCTCGAATGAGCAGTTCTTC
CDR3 protein: CASSPGGLGSNEQFF

D gene: .
V gene: TRBV6-5
clone size: few
J gene: TRBJ1-5
CDR3 DNA: TGTGCCAGCAGTTCGGGGGGCCAGCCCCAGCATTTT
CDR3 protein: CASSSGGQPQHF

D gene: .
V gene: TRBV6-5
clone size: few
J gene: TRBJ2-5
CDR3 DNA: TGTGCCAGCCGGGGGACATCGGAGACCCAGTACTTC
CDR3 protein: CASRGTSETQYF

D gene: .
V gene: TRBV20-1
clone size: many
J gene: TRBJ2-3
CDR3 DNA: TGCAGTGCTAGTCACCCAACTAGCACAGATACGCAGTATTTT
CDR3 protein: CSASHPTSTDTQYF

D gene: TRBD2
V gene: TRBV3-1
clone size: few
J gene: TRBJ2-5
CDR3 DNA: TGTGCCAGCAGCCCGGTGGTCGGGGGGGCGGGAGAGACCCAGTACTTC
CDR3 protein: CASSPVVGGAGETQYF

D gene: .
V gene: TRBV7-2
clone size: many
J gene: TRBJ2-3
CDR3 DNA: TGTGCCAGCAGCGTGGATGGCGGCACAGATACGCAGTATTTT
CDR3 protein: CASSVDGGTDTQYF

D gene: TRBD1
V gene: TRBV6-5
clone size: few
J gene: TRBJ1-6
CDR3 DNA: TGTGCCAGCAGTATCCGGGACAGGGCTCTACCCCTCCACTTT
CDR3 protein: CASSIRDRALPLHF

D gene: .
V gene: TRBV21-1
clone size: few
J gene: TRBJ1-5
CDR3 DNA: TGTGCCAGCACCATTTTCCTCAGACTCGATCAGCCCCAGCATTTT
CDR3 protein: CASTIFLRLDQPQHF

D gene: .
V gene: TRBV25-1
clone size: few
J gene: TRBJ1-2
CDR3 DNA: TGTGCCAGCAGTGAGAGCAAGGGGCAAGCTAACTATGGCTACACCTTC
CDR3 protein: CASSESKGQANYGYTF

D gene: .
V gene: TRBV28
clone size: few
J gene: TRBJ1-2
CDR3 DNA: TGTGCCATCTGGGCCGGCAGGGGCTACACCTTC
CDR3 protein: CAIWAGRGYTF

D gene: .
V gene: TRBV5-6
clone size: .
J gene: TRBJ2-3
CDR3 DNA: TGTGCCAGCAGACCCCAGGGAACAGATACGCAGTATTTT
CDR3 protein: CASRPQGTDTQYF

D gene: .
V gene: TRBV4-2
clone size: .
J gene: TRBJ2-3
CDR3 DNA: TGTGCCAGCAGCCAATCCGTAGACAATACGCAGTATTTT
CDR3 protein: CASSQSVDNTQYF

D gene: .
V gene: TRBV18
clone size: .
J gene: TRBJ1-2
CDR3 DNA: TGTGCCAGCTCACCACCGGCTCAGGGGTCTGGCTACACCTTC
CDR3 protein: CASSPPAQGSGYTF

D gene: TRBD1
V gene: TRBV20-1
clone size: many
J gene: TRBJ2-5
CDR3 DNA: TGCAGTGCACCAAGCCCAGGGACAGGGGAGACCCAGTACTTC
CDR3 protein: CSAPSPGTGETQYF

D gene: .
V gene: TRBV7-8
clone size: many
J gene: TRBJ2-7
CDR3 DNA: TGTGCCAGCAGCTTAGCGCAGAGGAAAGAGCAGTACTTC
CDR3 protein: CASSLAQRKEQYF

D gene: .
V gene: TRBV6-2/TRBV6-3
clone size: many
J gene: TRBJ2-1
CDR3 DNA: TGTGCCAGCAGCCCGCACGTGGGGAAAAATGAGCAGTTCTTC
CDR3 protein: CASSPHVGKNEQFF

D gene: .
V gene: TRBV4-3
clone size: many
J gene: TRBJ2-3
CDR3 DNA: TGCGCCAGCAGCCAAGTTACAGGCCGCACAGATACGCAGTATTTT
CDR3 protein: CASSQVTGRTDTQYF